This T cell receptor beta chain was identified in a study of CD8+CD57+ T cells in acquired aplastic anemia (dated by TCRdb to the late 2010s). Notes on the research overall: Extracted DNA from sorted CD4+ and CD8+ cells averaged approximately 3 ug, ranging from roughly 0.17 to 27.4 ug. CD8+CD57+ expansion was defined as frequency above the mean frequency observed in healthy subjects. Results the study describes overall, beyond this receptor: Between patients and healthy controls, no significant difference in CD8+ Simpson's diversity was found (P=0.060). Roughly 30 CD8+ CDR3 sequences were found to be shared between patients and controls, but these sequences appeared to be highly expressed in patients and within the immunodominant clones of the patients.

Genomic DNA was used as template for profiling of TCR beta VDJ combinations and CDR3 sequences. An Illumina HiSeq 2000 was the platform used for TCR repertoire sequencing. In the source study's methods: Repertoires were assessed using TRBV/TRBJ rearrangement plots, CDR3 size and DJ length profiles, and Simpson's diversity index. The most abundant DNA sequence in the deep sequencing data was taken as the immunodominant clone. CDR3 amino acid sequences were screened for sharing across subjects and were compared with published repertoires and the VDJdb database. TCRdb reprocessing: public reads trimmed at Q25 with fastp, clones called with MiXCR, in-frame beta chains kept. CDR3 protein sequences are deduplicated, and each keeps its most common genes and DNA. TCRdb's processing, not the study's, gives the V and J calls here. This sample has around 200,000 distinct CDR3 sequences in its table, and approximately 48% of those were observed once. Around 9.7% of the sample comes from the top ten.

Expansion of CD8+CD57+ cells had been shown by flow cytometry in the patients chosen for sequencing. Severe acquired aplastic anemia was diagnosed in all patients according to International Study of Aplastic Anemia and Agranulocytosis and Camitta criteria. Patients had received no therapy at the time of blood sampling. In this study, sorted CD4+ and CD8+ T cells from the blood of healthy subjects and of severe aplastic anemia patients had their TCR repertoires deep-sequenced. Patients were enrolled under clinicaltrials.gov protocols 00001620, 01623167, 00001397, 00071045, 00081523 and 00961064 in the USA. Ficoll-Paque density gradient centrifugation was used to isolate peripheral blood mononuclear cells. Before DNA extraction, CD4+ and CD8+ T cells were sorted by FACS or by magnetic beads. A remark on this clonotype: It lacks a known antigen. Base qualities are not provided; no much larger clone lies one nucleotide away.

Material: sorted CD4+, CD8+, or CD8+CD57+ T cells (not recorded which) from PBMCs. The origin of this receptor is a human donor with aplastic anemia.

The DNA sequence is TGCAGTGCTAGCGTTTGGCCAGATGGAAACACCATATATTTT. Translated, it reads CSASVWPDGNTIYF. The chain uses TRBV20-1 and TRBJ1-3, with the D gene too uncertain to name. Via the germline V gene (reference sequence), CDR1 is DFQATT and CDR2 SNEGSKA. The germline ends are 12 bases apart after V is trimmed by 3 bases and J by 3 bases. The CDR3 contains 14 residues, cysteine and phenylalanine counted. The DNA shown is the 42-base CDR3, in frame from base 1.